The sample holds one count of the clone carrying this TCR beta chain. Germline CDR1 and CDR2: MDHEN and SYDVKM. CDR3 length: 13 amino acids. V was shortened by 3 bases and J by 0 bases, with 3 bases between the two germline ends. Those enrolled in Seattle joined during active infection and were followed longitudinally afterward. The sample originates from a study of blood T cell repertoires in COVID-19. The wider study: Samples representing acute and convalescent COVID-19 were sourced from the United States, Italy and Spain. Sample material is recorded as cDNA or gDNA derived from T cells, B-cell-depleted T cells, or PBMCs.

In the original processing: Estimation of nucleated cell counts was performed using reference gene primer amplification. Repertoires were generated with immunoSEQ multiplex PCR, while TCRdb's copy carries only in-frame clones and drops some. That table supplies the V and J calls and clone size; D and trimming were determined from the DNA. The data show 160,000 or so clones, about 85% seen once. The receptor comes from a woman between 50 and 59 years old with COVID-19, enrolled during active disease. The V gene is TRBV28, the J gene TRBJ1-3; D call uncertain. Sequenced sample: peripheral blood. This chain's CDR3 is CASSFNSGNTIYF. CDR3 nucleotides: TGTGCCAGCAGTTTTAACTCTGGAAACACCATATATTTT.